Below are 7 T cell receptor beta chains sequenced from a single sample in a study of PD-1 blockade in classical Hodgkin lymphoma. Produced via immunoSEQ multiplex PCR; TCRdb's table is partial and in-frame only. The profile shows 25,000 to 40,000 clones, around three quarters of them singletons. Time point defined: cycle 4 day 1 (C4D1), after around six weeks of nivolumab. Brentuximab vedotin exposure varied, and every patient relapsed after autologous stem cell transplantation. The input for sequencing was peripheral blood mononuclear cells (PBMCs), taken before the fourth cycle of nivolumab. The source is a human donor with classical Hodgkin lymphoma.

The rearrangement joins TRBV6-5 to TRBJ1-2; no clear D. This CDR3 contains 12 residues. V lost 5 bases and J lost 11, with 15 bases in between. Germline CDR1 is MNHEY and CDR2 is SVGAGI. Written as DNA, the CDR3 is TGTGCCAGCAGTCCCTCTCGTTCGCGTTACACCTTC. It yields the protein CASSPSRSRYTF.

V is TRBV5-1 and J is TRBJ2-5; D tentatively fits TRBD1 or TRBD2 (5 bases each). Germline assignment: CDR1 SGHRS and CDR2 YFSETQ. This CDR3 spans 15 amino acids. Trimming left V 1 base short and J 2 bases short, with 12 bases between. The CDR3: CASSLRGDRQETQYF. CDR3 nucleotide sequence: TGCGCCAGCAGCTTGCGAGGGGATAGACAAGAGACCCAGTACTTC.

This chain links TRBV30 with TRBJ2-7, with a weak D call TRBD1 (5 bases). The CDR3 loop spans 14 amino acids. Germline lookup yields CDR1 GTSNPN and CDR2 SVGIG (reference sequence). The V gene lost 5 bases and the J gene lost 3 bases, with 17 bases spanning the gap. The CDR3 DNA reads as TGTGCCTGGGACGGAGCTGGGGCTTACTACGAGCAGTACTTC. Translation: CAWDGAGAYYEQYF. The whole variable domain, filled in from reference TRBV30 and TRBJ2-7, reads SQTIHQWPATLVQPVGSPLSLECTVEGTSNPNLYWYRQAAGRGLQLLFYSVGIGQISSEVPQNLSASRPQDRQFILSSKKLLLSDSGFYLCAWDGAGAYYEQYFGPGTRLTVT.

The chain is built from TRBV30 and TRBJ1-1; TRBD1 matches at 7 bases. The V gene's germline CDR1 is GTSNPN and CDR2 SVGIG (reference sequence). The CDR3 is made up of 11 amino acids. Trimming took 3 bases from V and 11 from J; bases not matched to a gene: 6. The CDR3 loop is CAWSDREVAFF. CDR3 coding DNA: TGTGCCTGGAGCGACAGGGAGGTCGCTTTCTTT.

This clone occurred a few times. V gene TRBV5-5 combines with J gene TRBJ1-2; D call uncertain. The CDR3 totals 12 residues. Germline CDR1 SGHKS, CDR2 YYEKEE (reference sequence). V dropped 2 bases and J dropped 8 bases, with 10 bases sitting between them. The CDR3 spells CASSFGGLGYTF. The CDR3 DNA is TGTGCCAGCAGCTTTGGAGGGTTGGGCTACACCTTC.

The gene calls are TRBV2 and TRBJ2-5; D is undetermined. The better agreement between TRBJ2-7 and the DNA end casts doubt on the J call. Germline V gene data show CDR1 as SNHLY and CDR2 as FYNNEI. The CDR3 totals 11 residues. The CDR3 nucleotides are TGTGCCAGCAGCCAGACCTACGAGCAGTACTTC. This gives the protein CASSQTYEQYF.

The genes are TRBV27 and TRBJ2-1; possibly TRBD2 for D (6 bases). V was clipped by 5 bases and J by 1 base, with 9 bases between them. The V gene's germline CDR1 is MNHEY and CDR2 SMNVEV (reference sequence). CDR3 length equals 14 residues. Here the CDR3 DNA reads TGTGCCAGCAGTGGGGGGTCTTCCTACAATGAGCAGTTCTTC. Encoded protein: CASSGGSSYNEQFF.